Sequencing of this T cell receptor (beta chain) was carried out in a study of cytomegalovirus exposure and HLA in healthy donors. In the PCR, 60 Vbeta and 13 Jbeta primers were used. The authors' processing: Approximately 11 million of 75 million to 85 million unique TCR beta chains were shared, per a later count. Assay: immunoSEQ multiplex PCR; the TCRdb copy retains only in-frame clones and omits some. D and trimming were read from the DNA, whereas the V and J calls and clone size are those reported in that table. The sample shows approximately 110,000 clones, approximately 78% of them seen only once. To note about this clone: The antigen remains undetermined.

Study-wide results and caveats: There were some public TCRs occurring in many donors, but most TCR sequences were rare.

This CDR3 is 15 amino acids long. CDR1 and CDR2 (germline): MNHEY, SVGAGI. Trimming removed 8 bases from V and 8 bases from J, with 24 bases in between. This chain uses TRBV6-5 with TRBJ1-2, with TRBD1 as a possible D gene (5 bases). The source of this sequence is a woman between 40 and 50 years old in good health and CMV-seropositive. Source material: PBMCs. The CDR3 sequence is CASAPGEGKRRGYTF. DNA for the CDR3: TGTGCCAGCGCCCCGGGGGAGGGAAAAAGGAGGGGCTACACCTTC.